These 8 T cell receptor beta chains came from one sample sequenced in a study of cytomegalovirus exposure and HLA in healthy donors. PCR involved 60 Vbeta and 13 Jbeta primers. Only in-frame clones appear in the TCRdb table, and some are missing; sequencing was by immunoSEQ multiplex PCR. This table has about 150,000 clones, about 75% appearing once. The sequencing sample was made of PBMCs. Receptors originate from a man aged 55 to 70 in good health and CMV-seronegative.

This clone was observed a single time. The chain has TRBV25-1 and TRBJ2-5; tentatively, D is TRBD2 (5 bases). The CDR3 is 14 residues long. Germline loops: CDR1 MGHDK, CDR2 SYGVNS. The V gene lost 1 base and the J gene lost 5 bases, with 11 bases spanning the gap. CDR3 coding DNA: TGTGCCAGCAGTGAATTTCGGGGAGCGGAGACCCAGTACTTC. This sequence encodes CASSEFRGAETQYF.

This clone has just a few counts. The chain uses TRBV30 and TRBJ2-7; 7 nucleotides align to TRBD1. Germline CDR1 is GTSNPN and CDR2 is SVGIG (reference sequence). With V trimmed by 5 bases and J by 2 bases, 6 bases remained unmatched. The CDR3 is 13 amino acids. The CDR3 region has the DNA TGTGCCTGGGTGAGGGACAGCACCTACGAGCAGTACTTC. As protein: CAWVRDSTYEQYF.

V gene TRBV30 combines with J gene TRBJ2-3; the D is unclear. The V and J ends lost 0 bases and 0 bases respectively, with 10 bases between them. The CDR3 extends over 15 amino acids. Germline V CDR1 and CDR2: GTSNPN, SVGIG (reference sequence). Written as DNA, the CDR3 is TGTGCCTGGAGTGTACGAGTTTCTAGCACAGATACGCAGTATTTT. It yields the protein CAWSVRVSSTDTQYF.

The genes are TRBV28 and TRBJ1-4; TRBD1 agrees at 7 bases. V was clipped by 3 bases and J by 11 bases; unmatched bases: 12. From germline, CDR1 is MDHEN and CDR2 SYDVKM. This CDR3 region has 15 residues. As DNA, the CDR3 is TGTGCCAGCAGTTTCGCCACGGCAGGGGGAAGCAAACTGTTTTTT. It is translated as CASSFATAGGSKLFF.

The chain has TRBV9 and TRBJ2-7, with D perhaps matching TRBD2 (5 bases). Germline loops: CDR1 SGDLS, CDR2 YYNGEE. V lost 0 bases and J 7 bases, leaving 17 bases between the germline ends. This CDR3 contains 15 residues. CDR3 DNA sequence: TGTGCCAGCAGCGTAGATGAGCGGAGGACGTGGGAGCAGTACTTC. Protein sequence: CASSVDERRTWEQYF.

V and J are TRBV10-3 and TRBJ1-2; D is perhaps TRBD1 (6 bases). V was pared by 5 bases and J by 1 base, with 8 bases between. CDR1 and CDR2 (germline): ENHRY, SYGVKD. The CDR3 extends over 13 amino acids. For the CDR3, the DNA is TGTGCCATCAGTATGGACAGTAACTATGGCTACACCTTC. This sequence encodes CAISMDSNYGYTF.

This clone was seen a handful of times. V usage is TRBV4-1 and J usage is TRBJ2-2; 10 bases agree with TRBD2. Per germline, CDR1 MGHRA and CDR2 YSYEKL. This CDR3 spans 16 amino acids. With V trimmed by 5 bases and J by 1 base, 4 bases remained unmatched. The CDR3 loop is CASSSASGRNTGELFF. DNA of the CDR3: TGCGCCAGCAGCTCAGCTAGCGGGAGGAACACCGGGGAGCTGTTTTTT.

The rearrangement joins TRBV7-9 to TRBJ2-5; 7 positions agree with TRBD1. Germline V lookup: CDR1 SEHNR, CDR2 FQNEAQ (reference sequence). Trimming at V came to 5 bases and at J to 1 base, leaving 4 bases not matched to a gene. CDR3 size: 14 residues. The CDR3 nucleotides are TGTGCCAGCAGCAGACAGGGTAGCCAAGAGACCCAGTACTTC. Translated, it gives CASSRQGSQETQYF.